Shown below are 11 T cell receptor beta chains from a single sample sequenced in a study of blood T cell repertoires in COVID-19. Clones were sequenced by immunoSEQ multiplex PCR, and TCRdb holds only the in-frame ones, with some missing. The sample includes approximately 270,000 clones, 85% to 90% of them seen just once. Sequencing was performed on PBMCs or T cells enriched from blood (not recorded which). All receptors derive from a woman in her twenties or thirties with acute COVID-19.

The chain uses TRBV6-8 and TRBJ2-6; 7 bases map to TRBD1. J gave up 4 bases and V 5 bases, and 11 bases lay outside the gene matches. The CDR3 totals 17 residues. The germline CDR1 and CDR2 sequences are MNHGY and SAAAGT. CDR3 DNA sequence: TGTGCCAGCAGTCAGGACAGGCCCTTTAGGGGGGCCAACGTCCTGACTTTC. This gives the protein CASSQDRPFRGANVLTF.

V and J are TRBV24-1 and TRBJ2-1; the D is unclear. Trimming cost V 9 bases and J 5 bases, with 10 bases left between them. CDR3 length: 12 residues. CDR1 is KGHDR, CDR2 SFDVKD, per germline. This chain's CDR3 is CATEENDNEQFF. The DNA of the CDR3 is TGTGCCACCGAAGAGAATGACAATGAGCAGTTCTTC.

The rearrangement uses TRBV28 and TRBJ1-6; D uncertain. The CDR3 covers 12 residues. Per germline, CDR1 MDHEN and CDR2 SYDVKM. V lost 7 bases and J 9 bases, leaving 10 bases between the germline ends. CDR3 sequence reads: CASTSGGSPLHF. The CDR3 coding sequence is TGTGCCAGCACTTCAGGAGGTTCACCCCTCCACTTT.

The chain uses TRBV27 and TRBJ2-3; no clear D gene. The V gene lost 3 bases and the J gene lost 3 bases, with 10 bases spanning the gap. Germline V gene data show CDR1 as MNHEY and CDR2 as SMNVEV (reference sequence). The CDR3 has 14 residues. In DNA, the CDR3 is TGTGCCAGCAGTTTGCAAGTAGCTACAGATACGCAGTATTTT. Protein sequence: CASSLQVATDTQYF.

The chain couples TRBV5-1 to TRBJ2-3, with 9 positions matching TRBD2. CDR1 and CDR2 (germline): SGHRS, YFSETQ. CDR3 size: 16 residues. Germline trimming cut 0 bases from V and 2 bases from J; bases unmatched to any gene: 4. The CDR3 sequence: CASSLALAGSTDTQYF. CDR3 sequence (DNA): TGCGCCAGCAGCTTGGCTCTAGCGGGATCCACAGATACGCAGTATTTT.

The chain recombines TRBV4-1 with TRBJ1-4; 8 nucleotides line up with TRBD1. CDR3 length: 15 residues. V lost 4 bases, J lost 3 bases, and 4 bases stayed unmatched. In germline, CDR1 is MGHRA, CDR2 YSYEKL. Here the CDR3 reads CASSRTGLANEKLFF. CDR3 coding DNA: TGCGCCAGCAGCCGGACAGGGTTAGCTAATGAAAAACTGTTTTTT.

The rearrangement joins TRBV19 to TRBJ1-6; D might be TRBD1 (5 bases). V was shortened by 9 bases and J by 5 bases, with 11 bases between the two germline ends. Germline V gene sequence: CDR1 LNHDA, CDR2 SQIVND (reference sequence). The CDR3 extends over 13 amino acids. DNA of the CDR3: TGTGCCAGCAGGGACTTCGATAATTCACCCCTCCACTTT. This codes for CASRDFDNSPLHF.

This chain joins TRBV21-1 and TRBJ2-1; TRBD1, the D gene given by the table, was not confirmed from the DNA. TRBV21-1 is shown as a pseudogene. CDR3 length: 15 residues. DNA of the CDR3: TGTGCCAGCAGCAAAGTCTCCCTCAGATACAATGAGCAGTTCTTC. Encoded protein: CASSKVSLRYNEQFF.

V and J are TRBV28 and TRBJ2-7; 10 bases fit TRBD2. J was trimmed by 4 bases and V by 2 bases; bases with no gene match: 5. Looked up from germline, CDR1 is MDHEN and CDR2 is SYDVKM. This CDR3 has 15 amino acids. The CDR3 protein is CASSLTASGSYEQYF. CDR3 DNA sequence: TGTGCCAGCAGTTTAACTGCTAGCGGGAGTTACGAGCAGTACTTC.

The DNA for the CDR3 is TGTGCCAGCTCACCGGGACAGGGCTTTGGTCAGCCCCAGCATTTT. Its protein is CASSPGQGFGQPQHF. V gene TRBV18 combines with J gene TRBJ1-5, with 9 bases lining up with TRBD1. The CDR3 length is 15 residues. With 3 bases clipped from V and 6 bases from J, the junction kept 6 bases outside the gene matches. Germline V gene sequence: CDR1 KGHSH, CDR2 LQKENI.

DNA for the CDR3: TGTGCCAGCAGCTTAGCGGGACAGGGAGGTACCGGGGAGCTGTTTTTT. Translating gives CASSLAGQGGTGELFF. The chain recombines TRBV7-8 with TRBJ2-2; 9 positions agree with TRBD1. Germline V gene sequence: CDR1 SGHVS, CDR2 FQNEAQ. With 0 bases clipped from V and 5 bases from J, the junction kept 4 bases outside the gene matches. The CDR3 has 16 residues.